The rows below give T cell receptor beta chains drawn from one sample of a study of beta chain features in type 1 diabetes. Measured with immunoSEQ multiplex PCR; TCRdb has only the in-frame clones, and not every one. The table shows 330,000 or so clones, with about 19% occurring only once. Input material: naive CD4+ T cells from blood. The receptors here all came from a woman in her late teens or twenties in good health. CDR3s include the opening cysteine and the closing phenylalanine or tryptophan. The D gene is left open where the match is weak. Clone size is shown for a subset of rows, as once, few, many or a class of expanded clone.

J gene | V gene | clone size | D gene | CDR3 protein | CDR3 DNA
TRBJ1-1 | TRBV5-1 | - | - | CASSLETVNTEAFF | TGCGCCAGCAGCTTGGAAACAGTGAACACTGAAGCTTTCTTT
TRBJ2-3 | TRBV30 | few | TRBD2 | CAWRLAGQDTQYF | TGTGCCTGGAGACTAGCGGGACAAGATACGCAGTATTTT
TRBJ2-6 | TRBV5-1 | few | TRBD2 | CASSPRAGEVSGANVLTF | TGCGCCAGCAGCCCCCGAGCGGGGGAGGTCTCTGGGGCCAACGTCCTGACTTTC
TRBJ1-2 | TRBV18 | - | - | CASSLNSNYGYTF | TGTGCCAGCTCACTAAACAGTAACTATGGCTACACCTTC
TRBJ2-1 | TRBV18 | - | TRBD2 | CASSPLSGSGTSGRRIPNEQFF | TGTGCCAGCTCACCATTGAGCGGGTCCGGGACTAGCGGGAGAAGAATTCCAAATGAGCAGTTCTTC
TRBJ2-1 | TRBV18 | - | - | CASSEGERYNEQFF | TGTGCCAGCTCCGAGGGAGAGAGATACAATGAGCAGTTCTTC
TRBJ1-1 | TRBV7-2 | few | - | CASSFGVGMNTEAFF | TGTGCCAGCAGCTTCGGAGTCGGCATGAACACTGAAGCTTTCTTT
TRBJ1-1 | TRBV30 | few | - | CAWSSQGNTEAFF | TGTGCCTGGAGTTCTCAGGGAAACACTGAAGCTTTCTTT
TRBJ1-6 | TRBV5-1 | few | TRBD1 | CASSSTGVRDNSPLHF | TGCGCCAGCAGCTCAACAGGGGTCAGGGATAATTCACCCCTCCACTTT
TRBJ1-4 | TRBV28 | few | TRBD1 | CASSLIQGGEKLFF | TGTGCCAGCAGTTTAATCCAGGGGGGTGAAAAACTGTTTTTT
TRBJ1-5 | TRBV30 | few | - | CAWSAKDKEAQHF | TGTGCCTGGAGTGCAAAAGATAAAGAGGCCCAGCATTTT
TRBJ1-2 | TRBV7-2 | - | TRBD1 | CASTPRDRGSLYGYTF | TGTGCCAGCACCCCTAGGGACAGGGGCTCCCTATATGGCTACACCTTC
TRBJ2-5 | TRBV25-1 | - | - | CASSRVGRKTQYF | TGTGCCAGCAGCAGGGTGGGGAGGAAAACCCAGTACTTC
TRBJ2-1 | TRBV5-1 | few | TRBD1 | CASSVRQGAWDEQFF | TGCGCCAGCAGCGTCAGACAGGGGGCGTGGGATGAGCAGTTCTTC
TRBJ2-7 | TRBV5-1 | few | - | CASSLGRLSSYEQYF | TGCGCCAGCAGCTTGGGCAGGCTGAGCTCCTACGAGCAGTACTTC
TRBJ2-4 | TRBV20-1 | - | TRBD1 | CSAGQGGIQYF | TGCAGTGCTGGACAGGGGGGAATTCAGTACTTC
TRBJ2-7 | TRBV27 | - | TRBD1 | CASSRWTGIEQYF | TGTGCCAGCAGTCGCTGGACAGGGATCGAGCAGTACTTC
TRBJ2-1 | TRBV18 | - | - | CASTHQGRDGNEQFF | TGTGCCAGCACACACCAGGGGAGGGATGGCAATGAGCAGTTCTTC
TRBJ2-1 | TRBV7-2 | - | TRBD1 | CASSTGWGQDSNEQFF | TGTGCCAGCAGCACCGGGTGGGGACAGGATTCCAATGAGCAGTTCTTC
TRBJ1-1 | TRBV6-1 | - | - | CASWGGWNTEAFF | TGTGCCTCCTGGGGGGGTTGGAACACTGAAGCTTTCTTT
TRBJ2-1 | TRBV7-9 | few | TRBD2 | CASSLRAGEEQFF | TGTGCCAGCAGCTTAAGAGCGGGGGAGGAGCAGTTCTTC
TRBJ2-7 | TRBV4-1 | - | - | CASSHLTGRIEQYF | TGCGCCAGCAGCCACCTGACAGGGAGGATCGAGCAGTACTTC
TRBJ2-3 | TRBV4-3 | - | TRBD1 | CASSQDRASTDTQYF | TGCGCCAGCAGCCAGGACAGGGCTTCCACAGATACGCAGTATTTT
TRBJ2-3 | TRBV5-8 | - | TRBD2 | CASSSLAGDTDTQYF | TGTGCCAGCAGCTCCTTAGCGGGGGACACAGATACGCAGTATTTT